These 18 T cell receptor beta chains were sequenced from one sample in a study of T cell changes during pregnancy in multiple sclerosis. This table comes from immunoSEQ multiplex PCR, and its TCRdb copy is limited to in-frame clones, with some not included. The sample has more than 80,000 clones, about 90% seen once. The material sequenced was peripheral blood, taken after pregnancy. These receptors were obtained from a female donor with multiple sclerosis, enrolled in a pregnancy study.

This clone has more than one count but fewer than ten. This chain connects TRBV30 to TRBJ2-1; 10 bases map to TRBD2. The germline CDR1 and CDR2 sequences are GTSNPN and SVGIG (reference sequence). V lost 1 base, J lost 8 bases, and 8 bases stayed unmatched. CDR3 length equals 15 residues. CDR3 amino acids: CAWSASLAGVYEQFF. The DNA of the CDR3 is TGTGCCTGGAGTGCTAGTCTAGCGGGGGTCTATGAGCAGTTCTTC.

The chain links TRBV7-9 to TRBJ1-1; D gene uncertain. V lost 5 bases and J lost 1, with 17 bases in between. CDR3 length equals 16 residues. CDR1 is SEHNR, CDR2 FQNEAQ, per germline (reference sequence). The CDR3 spells CASSAWGGRGNTEAFF. The CDR3 DNA follows: TGTGCCAGCAGCGCGTGGGGAGGGCGGGGGAACACTGAAGCTTTCTTT.

The DNA for the CDR3 is TGTGCCAGCAGCTTAGGGGGGGACAGTGAGGGCTACACCTTC. As protein: CASSLGGDSEGYTF. V gene TRBV7-9 combines with J gene TRBJ1-2; TRBD1 agrees at 7 bases. Trimming removed 1 base from V and 8 bases from J; junction bases left unmatched: 7. This CDR3 has 14 residues. Germline CDR1 reads SEHNR; CDR2 reads FQNEAQ (reference sequence).

The chain joins TRBV7-6 to TRBJ2-7; 8 bases agree with TRBD1. The CDR3 covers 15 residues. Germline V CDR1 and CDR2: SGHVS, FNYEAQ. Trimming cost V 5 bases and J 2 bases; bases outside gene matches: 8. The CDR3 here is CASSPGTGYTYEQYF. CDR3 DNA: TGTGCCAGCAGCCCAGGGACAGGCTACACCTACGAGCAGTACTTC.

J is TRBJ2-3 and V is TRBV2; 10 bases are shared with TRBD1. Trimming took 5 bases from V and 6 from J; bases not matched to a gene: 11. The CDR3 sequence is 16 residues long. Per germline, CDR1 SNHLY and CDR2 FYNNEI. The CDR3: CASSRALGQGVDTQYF. CDR3 DNA: TGTGCCAGCAGTCGAGCTTTAGGACAGGGGGTTGATACGCAGTATTTT. The whole variable domain, remainder taken from reference TRBV2 and TRBJ2-3, is EPEVTQTPSHQVTQMGQEVILRCVPISNHLYFYWYRQILGQKVEFLVSFYNNEISEKSEIFDDQFSVERPDGSNFTLKIRSTKLEDSAMYFCASSRALGQGVDTQYFGPGTRLTVL.

The gene calls are TRBV27 and TRBJ1-2; 7 bases match TRBD1. Germline V gene data show CDR1 as MNHEY and CDR2 as SMNVEV (reference sequence). CDR3 size: 15 residues. V gave up 4 bases and J gave up 8 bases; unmatched junction bases: 13. Written as DNA, the CDR3 is TGTGCCAGCAGTTCTTCCGGGACAGTGTATGCCGGCTACACCTTC. It specifies CASSSSGTVYAGYTF.

This rearrangement joins TRBV9 to TRBJ2-1; TRBD2 matches at 11 bases. Trimming removed 2 bases from V and 7 bases from J; junction bases left unmatched: 5. In germline, CDR1 is SGDLS, CDR2 YYNGEE. This CDR3 spans 15 amino acids. CDR3: CASSVLAGGRNEQFF. In DNA form, the CDR3 reads TGTGCCAGCAGCGTCCTAGCGGGGGGTAGGAATGAGCAGTTCTTC.

The rearrangement joins TRBV21-1 to TRBJ2-7; the DNA was not compared with TRBD1, the D call given in the table. TRBV21-1 is deemed a pseudogene. The CDR3 runs to 14 residues. CDR3 protein: CASSKAYSPYEQYF. Written as DNA, the CDR3 is TGTGCCAGCAGCAAAGCGTACAGCCCCTACGAGCAGTACTTC.

CDR3 sequence reads: CASSLSQGAANTEAFF. CDR3 nucleotide sequence: TGTGCCAGCAGCTTAAGCCAGGGGGCAGCGAACACTGAAGCTTTCTTT. This chain links TRBV11-2 with TRBJ1-1, with TRBD1 matching over 8 bases. CDR1 SGHAT and CDR2 FQNNGV come from the germline V gene. Trimming took 2 bases from V and 1 from J; bases not matched to a gene: 6. The CDR3 is made up of 16 amino acids.

This clone was seen a single time. This CDR3 reads CASSPTRNRGKLFF. Written as DNA, the CDR3 is TGTGCCAGCAGTCCAACCCGAAACAGGGGAAAACTGTTTTTT. The chain combines TRBV28 with TRBJ1-4; TRBD1 matches 7 bases. Trimming cost V 5 bases and J 10 bases; bases outside gene matches: 10. In germline, CDR1 is MDHEN, CDR2 SYDVKM. The CDR3 length is 14 residues. The whole variable domain, remainder taken from reference TRBV28 and TRBJ1-4, is DVKVTQSSRYLVKRTGEKVFLECVQDMDHENMFWYRQDPGLGLRLIYFSYDVKMKEKGDIPEGYSVSREKKERFSLILESASTNQTSMYLCASSPTRNRGKLFFGSGTQLSVL.

The V call is TRBV4-1, the J call TRBJ1-1; 9 nucleotides line up with TRBD1. Trimming removed 3 bases from V and 1 base from J; junction bases left unmatched: 3. The CDR3 is 15 amino acids. Germline CDR1 MGHRA, CDR2 YSYEKL. In nucleotides, the CDR3 is TGCGCCAGCAGCCATGCGGACAGGGGGAACACTGAAGCTTTCTTT. Translation: CASSHADRGNTEAFF.

The chain uses TRBV7-8 and TRBJ1-5; D is unclear. Germline loops: CDR1 SGHVS, CDR2 FQNEAQ. The CDR3 is made up of 16 amino acids. Trimming shortened V by 1 base and J by 2 bases, and 12 bases separated the two germline ends. CDR3 residues: CASSLGRARGNQPQHF. The DNA of the CDR3 is TGTGCCAGCAGCTTAGGGAGGGCTAGGGGCAATCAGCCCCAGCATTTT.

The rearrangement uses TRBV4-1 and TRBJ2-3, with TRBD1 as a possible D gene (6 bases). V lost 6 bases, J lost 0 bases, and 13 bases lay in between. Germline CDR1 reads MGHRA; CDR2 reads YSYEKL. CDR3 size: 15 residues. CDR3 protein: CASSRTQGSTDTQYF. CDR3 sequence (DNA): TGCGCCAGCAGTCGAACCCAGGGGAGCACAGATACGCAGTATTTT.

The chain is built from TRBV10-3 and TRBJ2-7; D might be TRBD2 (5 bases). CDR1 and CDR2 from the germline V gene are ENHRY and SYGVKD. The CDR3 is 15 residues long. Trimming removed 3 bases at V and 3 bases at J, with 15 bases between. The CDR3 spells CAISDPVGVNYEQYF. DNA for the CDR3: TGTGCCATCAGTGACCCAGTGGGAGTGAACTACGAGCAGTACTTC.

This sequence joins TRBV18 and TRBJ2-7, with 12 bases identical to TRBD2. This CDR3 spans 18 amino acids. V was pared by 6 bases and J by 4 bases, with 16 bases of the junction left unmatched. The germline V gene has CDR1 KGHSH and CDR2 LQKENI. The CDR3 nucleotides are TGTGCCAGCTCCCGCACCATAACGCGACTAGCGGGAGAATACGAGCAGTACTTC. Amino acids: CASSRTITRLAGEYEQYF.

The chain joins TRBV7-9 to TRBJ2-7, with a weak D call TRBD1 (6 bases). The CDR3 runs to 16 residues. The germline gives CDR1 SEHNR, CDR2 FQNEAQ (reference sequence). V lost 5 bases to trimming and J lost 4 bases, with 21 bases between them. CDR3 in amino acids: CASSPRTGDRSYEQYF. Here the CDR3 DNA reads TGTGCCAGCAGCCCAAGAACCGGAGACAGGTCGTACGAGCAGTACTTC. Full variable domain (outside the CDR3, taken from reference TRBV7-9 and TRBJ2-7): DTGVSQNPRHKITKRGQNVTFRCDPISEHNRLYWYRQTLGQGPEFLTYFQNEAQLEKSRLLSDRFSAERPKGSFSTLEIQRTEQGDSAMYLCASSPRTGDRSYEQYFGPGTRLTVT.

V usage is TRBV11-2 and J usage is TRBJ1-4; TRBD1 agrees at 7 bases. CDR3 length: 14 amino acids. Germline V lookup: CDR1 SGHAT, CDR2 FQNNGV. J lost 7 bases, V lost 5 bases, and 7 bases had no gene match. CDR3 amino acids: CASSPDRAGEKLFF. For the CDR3, the DNA is TGTGCCAGCAGCCCTGACAGGGCCGGTGAAAAACTGTTTTTT. The whole variable domain, remainder taken from reference TRBV11-2 and TRBJ1-4, is EAGVAQSPRYKIIEKRQSVAFWCNPISGHATLYWYQQILGQGPKLLIQFQNNGVVDDSQLPKDRFSAERLKGVDSTLKIQPAKLEDSAVYLCASSPDRAGEKLFFGSGTQLSVL.

This chain joins TRBV19 and TRBJ1-5; D gene unclear. V was pared by 2 bases and J by 6 bases, with 14 bases between. The CDR3 is 15 residues long. Germline lookup yields CDR1 LNHDA and CDR2 SQIVND (reference sequence). The CDR3 here is CASSIPSLNRQPQHF. CDR3 in DNA: TGTGCCAGTAGTATACCATCCCTAAATCGTCAGCCCCAGCATTTT.